The clone carrying this T cell receptor (beta chain) has only one observation. Produced via immunoSEQ multiplex PCR; TCRdb's table is partial and in-frame only. The sample lists some 130,000 clones; 93% were seen once. The data stem from a study of control samples from healthy donors and cancer patients. The V end lost 2 bases, the J end lost 0 bases, and 8 bases lay between the germline ends. The CDR3 sequence is 15 residues long. The germline gives CDR1 LNHDA, CDR2 SQIVND (reference sequence). The V gene is TRBV19, the J gene TRBJ2-4; unclear D gene. This clonotype was obtained from a man aged 45 to 65 with head and neck cancer. Sequences were obtained from PBMCs. The CDR3 coding sequence is TGTGCCAGTAGTATACAAGGCGTAGCCAAAAACATTCAGTACTTC. Translating it yields CASSIQGVAKNIQYF.